This passage covers 6 T cell receptor beta chains from one sample sequenced in a study of T cell responses to AZD1222 COVID-19 vaccine. Generated by immunoSEQ multiplex PCR, the TCRdb table keeps only in-frame clones and is missing some. The repertoire holds about 180,000 clones, about nine tenths seen once, with approximately 1.8% in the top ten. The sample here was peripheral blood, taken 28 days after the second AZD1222 dose. Every receptor here comes from an adult who received the AZD1222 COVID-19 vaccine.

The count of this clone is one. The J gene is TRBJ2-7, the V gene TRBV7-8; D is uncertain. V gave up 0 bases and J gave up 8 bases, with 14 bases separating them. Germline-derived CDR1 and CDR2 are SGHVS and FQNEAQ. The CDR3 has 14 amino acids. CDR3 nucleotide sequence: TGTGCCAGCAGCTTAGCAGAGACGGTCCCCCAGCAGTACTTC. Protein: CASSLAETVPQQYF.

This sequence joins TRBV27 and TRBJ1-2; D gene uncertain. This CDR3 region has 15 residues. Germline CDR1 is MNHEY and CDR2 is SMNVEV (reference sequence). V shed 8 bases and J shed 8 bases, with 24 bases lying between them. CDR3 sequence reads: CASVTAVKKFRGYTF. For the CDR3, the DNA is TGTGCCAGCGTTACAGCAGTTAAAAAGTTCAGGGGCTACACCTTC.

There are a few counts of this clone. V and J are TRBV5-4 and TRBJ1-2, with TRBD1 identical over 11 bases. The CDR3 is made up of 13 amino acids. V shed 1 base, J shed 11 bases, and the junction held 4 bases outside the gene matches. Looked up from germline, CDR1 is SGHNT and CDR2 is YYREEE (reference sequence). This CDR3 reads CASSLKRDRGYTF. DNA for the CDR3: TGTGCCAGCAGCTTGAAACGGGACAGGGGGTACACCTTC.

The genes are TRBV9 and TRBJ1-6; 9 nucleotides agree with TRBD1. Looked up from germline, CDR1 is SGDLS and CDR2 is YYNGEE. V shed 0 bases, J shed 10 bases, and the junction held 11 bases outside the gene matches. The CDR3 extends over 17 amino acids. DNA for the CDR3: TGTGCCAGCAGCGTAGGGGCGGGGACAGGGAATCTCTCACCCCTCCACTTT. Its translation is CASSVGAGTGNLSPLHF. The full variable domain, completed using reference TRBV9 and TRBJ1-6, is DSGVTQTPKHLITATGQRVTLRCSPRSGDLSVYWYQQSLDQGLQFLIQYYNGEERAKGNILERFSAQQFPDLHSELNLSSLELGDSALYFCASSVGAGTGNLSPLHFGNGTRLTVT.

The chain recombines TRBV7-9 with TRBJ2-1; 9 nucleotides agree with TRBD1. V dropped 4 bases and J dropped 4; count of bases not matched to a gene: 5. CDR1 is SEHNR, CDR2 FQNEAQ, per germline (reference sequence). The CDR3 consists of 15 residues. As DNA, the CDR3 is TGTGCCAGCAGCTCTCCGGGACAGGGATACAATGAGCAGTTCTTC. This codes for CASSSPGQGYNEQFF.

This chain uses TRBV5-1 with TRBJ1-1; D unclear. Germline assignment: CDR1 SGHRS and CDR2 YFSETQ. This CDR3 region has 13 residues. Trimming left V 7 bases short and J 3 bases short, with 13 bases between. CDR3: CASGGVRDTEAFF. The CDR3 DNA reads as TGCGCCAGCGGTGGGGTTCGGGACACTGAAGCTTTCTTT.